This TCR beta chain was recorded in a study of T cells in Graves' hyperthyroidism and ophthalmopathy. It was RNA transcripts that yielded the amplified TCR beta CDR3 regions. The HTBI primer set was used in a first-round RT-PCR of the TCR CDR3. TCRdb processed the multiplex PCR reads anew with MiXCR; each CDR3 protein has one entry. Altogether under 350,000 distinct CDR3 sequences are present, roughly an eighth being singletons, with the ten largest covering approximately 7.9%. At least ten counts were recorded for this clonotype. V dropped 3 bases and J dropped 0 bases, with 15 bases sitting between them. The CDR3 totals 16 residues. Looked up from germline, CDR1 is SQVTM and CDR2 is ANQGSEA. Graves' hyperthyroidism was deemed stable absent ophthalmopathy progression within 18 months.

The origin of this receptor is a middle-aged woman with Graves' hyperthyroidism. This chain uses TRBV29-1 with TRBJ1-3, with D unclear. The specimen was blood. The CDR3 spells CSVESWERFSGNTIYF. In nucleotides, the CDR3 is TGCAGCGTTGAGTCGTGGGAGCGTTTCTCTGGAAACACCATATATTTT.